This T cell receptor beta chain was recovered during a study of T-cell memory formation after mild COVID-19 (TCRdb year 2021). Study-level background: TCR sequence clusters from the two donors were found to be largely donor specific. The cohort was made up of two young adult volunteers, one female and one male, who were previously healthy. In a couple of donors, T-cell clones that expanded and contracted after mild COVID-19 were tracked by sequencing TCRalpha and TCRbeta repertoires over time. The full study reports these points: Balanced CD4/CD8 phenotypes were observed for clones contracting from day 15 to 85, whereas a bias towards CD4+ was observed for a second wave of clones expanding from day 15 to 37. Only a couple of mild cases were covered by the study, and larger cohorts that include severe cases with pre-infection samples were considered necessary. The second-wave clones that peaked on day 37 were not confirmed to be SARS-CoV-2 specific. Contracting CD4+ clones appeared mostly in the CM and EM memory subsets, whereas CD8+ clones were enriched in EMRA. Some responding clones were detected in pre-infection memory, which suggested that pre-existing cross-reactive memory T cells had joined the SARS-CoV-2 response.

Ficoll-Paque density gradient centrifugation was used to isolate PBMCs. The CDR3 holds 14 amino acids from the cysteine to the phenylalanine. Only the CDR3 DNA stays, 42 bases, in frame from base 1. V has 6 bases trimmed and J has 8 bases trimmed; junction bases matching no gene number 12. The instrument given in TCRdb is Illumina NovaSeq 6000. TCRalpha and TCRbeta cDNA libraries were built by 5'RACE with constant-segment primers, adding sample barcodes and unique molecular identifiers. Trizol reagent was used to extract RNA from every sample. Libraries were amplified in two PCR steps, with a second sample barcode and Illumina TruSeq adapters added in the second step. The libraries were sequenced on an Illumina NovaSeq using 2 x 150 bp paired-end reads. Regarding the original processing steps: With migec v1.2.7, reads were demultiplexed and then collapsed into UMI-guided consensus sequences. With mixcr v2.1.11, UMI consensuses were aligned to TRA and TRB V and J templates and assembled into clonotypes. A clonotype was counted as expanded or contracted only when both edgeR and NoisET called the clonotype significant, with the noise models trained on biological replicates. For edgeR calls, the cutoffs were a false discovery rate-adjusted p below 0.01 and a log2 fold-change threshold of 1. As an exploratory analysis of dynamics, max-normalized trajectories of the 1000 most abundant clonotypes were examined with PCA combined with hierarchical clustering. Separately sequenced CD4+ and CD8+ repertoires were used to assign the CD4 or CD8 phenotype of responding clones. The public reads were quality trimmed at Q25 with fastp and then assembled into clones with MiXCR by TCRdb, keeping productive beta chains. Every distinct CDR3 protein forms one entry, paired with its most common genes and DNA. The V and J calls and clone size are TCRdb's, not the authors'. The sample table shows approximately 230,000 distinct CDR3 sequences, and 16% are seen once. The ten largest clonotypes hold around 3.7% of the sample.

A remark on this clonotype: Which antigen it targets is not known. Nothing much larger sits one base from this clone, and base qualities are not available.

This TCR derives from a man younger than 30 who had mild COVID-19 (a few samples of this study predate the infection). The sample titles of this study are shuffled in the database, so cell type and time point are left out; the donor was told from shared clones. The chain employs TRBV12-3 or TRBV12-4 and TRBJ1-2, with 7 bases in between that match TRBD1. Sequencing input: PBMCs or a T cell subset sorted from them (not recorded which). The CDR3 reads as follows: CASRIQGGVDGYTF. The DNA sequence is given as TGTGCCAGCAGAATCCAGGGGGGGGTGGACGGCTACACCTTC.